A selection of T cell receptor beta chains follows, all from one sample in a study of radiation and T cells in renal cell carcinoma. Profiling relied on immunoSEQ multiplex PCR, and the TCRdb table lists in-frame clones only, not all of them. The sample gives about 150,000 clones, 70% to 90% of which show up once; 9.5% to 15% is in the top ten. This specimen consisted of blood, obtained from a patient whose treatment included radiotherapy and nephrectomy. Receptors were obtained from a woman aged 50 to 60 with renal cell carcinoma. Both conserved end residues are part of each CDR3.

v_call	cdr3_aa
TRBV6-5	CASSWGQGPPQHF
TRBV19	CASSFSDSPLHF
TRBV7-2	CARKTGGVGAAGYTF
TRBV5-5	CASSGGPQETQYF
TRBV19	CASSIWQDNQPQHF
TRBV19	CASSRQGTSPLHF
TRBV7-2	CASSEGTGGLNTEAFF
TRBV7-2	CASSLYDRAGYGYTF
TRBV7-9	CASSLGGLYSPLHF
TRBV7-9	CASSQDSQETQYF
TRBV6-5	CASSYPPGRNTGELFF
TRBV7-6	CASSARDRAASGNTIYF
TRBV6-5	CASAGVTGELFF
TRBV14	CASSPRTGFSNQPQHF
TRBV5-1	CASTKDLNTEAFF
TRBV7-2	CASSKLTGFSNEKLFF
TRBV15	CATSRDNGNTGELFF
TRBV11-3	CASSLEGAYEQYF